This T cell receptor (beta chain) appears in the sequencing data of a study of T cells expressing NK-cell markers. Whole-study results and caveats: Among CD8+ T cells from several donors, dominant NKG2C+ clonotypes accounted for roughly 1.0-7.0%.

UMIs accompanied the 5'RACE template switching by which TCR beta cDNA was made. After re-calling the 5' RACE reads, TCRdb lists one entry per CDR3 protein, DNA absent. Here the sample table reports 25,000 to 35,000 distinct CDR3 sequences. From germline, CDR1 is MDHEN and CDR2 SYDVKM. The CDR3 covers 15 residues. For this clonotype: Its antigen is not identified.

This chain links TRBV28 with TRBJ2-3; no DNA is available, so the TRBD2 call from TCRdb remains unchecked. This clonotype was obtained from a woman aged 18-69 years in good health. The sequencing sample was made of blood T cells: a sorted CD56 or NKG2C T cell subset, CD4+ or CD8+ T cells, or bulk PBMC T cells (not recorded which). CDR3: CASSFGPTGTDTQYF.